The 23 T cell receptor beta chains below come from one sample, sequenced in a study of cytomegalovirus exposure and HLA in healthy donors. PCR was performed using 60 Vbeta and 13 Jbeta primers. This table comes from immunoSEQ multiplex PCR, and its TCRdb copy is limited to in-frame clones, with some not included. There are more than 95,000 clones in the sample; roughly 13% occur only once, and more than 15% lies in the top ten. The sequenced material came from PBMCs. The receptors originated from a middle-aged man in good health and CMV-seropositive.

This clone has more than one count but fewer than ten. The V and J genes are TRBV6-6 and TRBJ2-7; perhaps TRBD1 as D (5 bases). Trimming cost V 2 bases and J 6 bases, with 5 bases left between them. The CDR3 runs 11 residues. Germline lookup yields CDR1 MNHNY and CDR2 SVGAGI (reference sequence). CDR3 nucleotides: TGTGCCAGCAGTTACCAGGGCGAGCAGTACTTC. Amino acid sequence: CASSYQGEQYF.

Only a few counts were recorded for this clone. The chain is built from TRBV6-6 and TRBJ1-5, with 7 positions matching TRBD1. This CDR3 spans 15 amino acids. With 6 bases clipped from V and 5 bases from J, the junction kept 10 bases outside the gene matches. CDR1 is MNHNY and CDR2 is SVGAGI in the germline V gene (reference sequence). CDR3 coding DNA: TGTGCCAGCAGAACGACAGGGACTGGGGATCAGCCCCAGCATTTT. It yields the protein CASRTTGTGDQPQHF.

The CDR3 nucleotides read TGTGCCAGCAGCATAATGGGCGGGCTAGCGGGAGCCCGCCAAACCGGGGAGCTGTTTTTT. Protein: CASSIMGGLAGARQTGELFF. The chain couples TRBV7-3 to TRBJ2-2; 10 bases are shared with TRBD2. Germline values: CDR1 SGHTA, CDR2 FQGTGA. The trim removed 5 bases at V and 5 bases at J, leaving 20 bases unmatched. The CDR3 runs 20 residues.

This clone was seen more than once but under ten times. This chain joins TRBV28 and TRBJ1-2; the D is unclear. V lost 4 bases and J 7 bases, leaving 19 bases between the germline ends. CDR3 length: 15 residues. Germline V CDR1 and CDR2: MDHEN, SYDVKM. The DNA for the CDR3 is TGTGCCAGCAGTTCCCCCGGAGGTCCAGGATTTGGCTACACCTTC. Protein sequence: CASSSPGGPGFGYTF.

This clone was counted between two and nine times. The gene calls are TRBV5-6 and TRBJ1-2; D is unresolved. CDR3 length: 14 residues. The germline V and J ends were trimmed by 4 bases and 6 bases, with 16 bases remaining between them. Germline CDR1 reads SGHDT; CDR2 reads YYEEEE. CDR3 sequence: CASSHSIGRDGYTF. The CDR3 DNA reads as TGTGCCAGCAGCCATTCCATTGGGCGAGATGGCTACACCTTC. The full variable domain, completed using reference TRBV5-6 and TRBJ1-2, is DAGVTQSPTHLIKTRGQQVTLRCSPKSGHDTVSWYQQALGQGPQFIFQYYEEEERQRGNFPDRFSGHQFPNYSSELNVNALLLGDSALYLCASSHSIGRDGYTFGSGTRLTVV.

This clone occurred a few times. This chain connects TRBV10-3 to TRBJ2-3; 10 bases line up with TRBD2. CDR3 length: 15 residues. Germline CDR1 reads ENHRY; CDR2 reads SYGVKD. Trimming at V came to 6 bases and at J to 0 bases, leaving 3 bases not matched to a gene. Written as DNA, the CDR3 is TGTGCCATCAGCGGACTAGCGGAAAGCACAGATACGCAGTATTTT. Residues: CAISGLAESTDTQYF.

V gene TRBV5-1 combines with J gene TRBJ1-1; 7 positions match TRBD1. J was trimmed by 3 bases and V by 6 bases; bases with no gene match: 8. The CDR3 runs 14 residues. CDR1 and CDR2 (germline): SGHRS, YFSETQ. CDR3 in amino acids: CASTWTGLDTEAFF. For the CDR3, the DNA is TGCGCCAGCACCTGGACAGGACTGGACACTGAAGCTTTCTTT.

This CDR3 reads CASSEGTSGRNEQFF. CDR3 nucleotide sequence: TGTGCCAGCAGTGAAGGGACTAGCGGGAGGAATGAGCAGTTCTTC. The V gene is TRBV6-4, the J gene TRBJ2-1; TRBD2 aligns across 15 bases. V lost 3 bases, J lost 7 bases, and 1 base stayed unmatched. CDR3 length equals 15 residues. Looked up from germline, CDR1 is MRHNA and CDR2 is SNTAGT.

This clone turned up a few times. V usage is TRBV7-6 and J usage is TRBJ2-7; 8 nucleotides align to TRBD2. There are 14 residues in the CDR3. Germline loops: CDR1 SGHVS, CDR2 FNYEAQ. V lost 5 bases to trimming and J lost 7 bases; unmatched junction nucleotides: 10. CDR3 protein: CASSRLSGRDEQYF. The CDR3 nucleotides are TGTGCCAGCAGCCGACTATCCGGGAGGGATGAGCAGTACTTC.

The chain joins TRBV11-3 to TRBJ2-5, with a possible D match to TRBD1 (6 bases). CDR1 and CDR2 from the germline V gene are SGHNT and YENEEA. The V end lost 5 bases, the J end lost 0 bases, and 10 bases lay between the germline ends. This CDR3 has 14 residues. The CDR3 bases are TGTGCCAGCAGCGACCGGACAGACCAAGAGACCCAGTACTTC. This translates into CASSDRTDQETQYF.

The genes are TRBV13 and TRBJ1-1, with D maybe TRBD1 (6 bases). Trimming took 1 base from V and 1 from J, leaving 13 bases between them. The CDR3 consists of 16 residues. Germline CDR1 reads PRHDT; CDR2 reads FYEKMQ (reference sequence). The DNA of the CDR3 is TGTGCCAGCAGCTTAGCGGCAGGGGAGGGGAACACTGAAGCTTTCTTT. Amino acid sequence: CASSLAAGEGNTEAFF.

The CDR3 region is CASSGLAGDTGELFF. The CDR3 DNA reads TGTGCCAGCAGTGGTCTAGCGGGAGACACCGGGGAGCTGTTTTTT. The J gene is TRBJ2-2, the V gene TRBV2, with TRBD2 matching 10 bases. This CDR3 comprises 15 residues. In germline, CDR1 is SNHLY, CDR2 FYNNEI. The trim removed 4 bases at V and 3 bases at J, leaving 2 bases unmatched.

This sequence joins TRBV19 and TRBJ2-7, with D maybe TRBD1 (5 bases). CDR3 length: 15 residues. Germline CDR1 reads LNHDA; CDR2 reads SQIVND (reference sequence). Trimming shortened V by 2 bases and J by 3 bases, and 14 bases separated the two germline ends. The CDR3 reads CASSIMAGKGYEQYF. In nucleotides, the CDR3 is TGTGCCAGTAGTATAATGGCAGGGAAAGGCTACGAGCAGTACTTC. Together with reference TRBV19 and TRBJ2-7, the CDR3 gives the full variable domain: DGGITQSPKYLFRKEGQNVTLSCEQNLNHDAMYWYRQDPGQGLRLIYYSQIVNDFQKGDIAEGYSVSREKKESFPLTVTSAQKNPTAFYLCASSIMAGKGYEQYFGPGTRLTVT.

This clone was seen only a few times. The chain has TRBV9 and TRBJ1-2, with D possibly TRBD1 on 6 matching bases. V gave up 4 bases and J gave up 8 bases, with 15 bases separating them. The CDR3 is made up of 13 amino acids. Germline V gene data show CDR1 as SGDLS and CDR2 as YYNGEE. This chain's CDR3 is CASSLDSIRGYTF. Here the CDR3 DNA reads TGTGCCAGCAGCCTGGACAGTATTAGGGGCTACACCTTC.

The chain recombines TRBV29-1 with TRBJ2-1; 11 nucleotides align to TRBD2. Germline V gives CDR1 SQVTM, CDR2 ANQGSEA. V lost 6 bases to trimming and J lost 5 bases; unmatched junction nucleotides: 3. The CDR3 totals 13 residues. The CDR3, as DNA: TGCAGCGTCGGGACTAGCGGTGACAATGAGCAGTTCTTC. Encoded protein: CSVGTSGDNEQFF.

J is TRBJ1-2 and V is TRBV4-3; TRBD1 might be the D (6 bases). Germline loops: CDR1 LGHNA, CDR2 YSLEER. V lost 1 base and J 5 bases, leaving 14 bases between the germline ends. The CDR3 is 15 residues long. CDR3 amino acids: CASSQVRGARYGYTF. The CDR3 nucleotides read TGCGCCAGCAGCCAAGTTCGGGGGGCGAGGTATGGCTACACCTTC.

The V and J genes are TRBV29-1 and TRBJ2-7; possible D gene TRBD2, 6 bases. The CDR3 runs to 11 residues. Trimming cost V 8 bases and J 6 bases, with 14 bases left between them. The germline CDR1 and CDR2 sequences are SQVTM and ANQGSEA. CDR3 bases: TGCAGCCCTTCTCCGGGACTCGAGCAGTACTTC. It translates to CSPSPGLEQYF.

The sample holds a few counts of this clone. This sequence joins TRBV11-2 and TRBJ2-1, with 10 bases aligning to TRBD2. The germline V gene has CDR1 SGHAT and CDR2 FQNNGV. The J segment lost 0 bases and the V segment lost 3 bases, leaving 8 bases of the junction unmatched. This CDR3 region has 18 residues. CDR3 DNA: TGTGCCAGCAGCTTGTCCGGGACTAGCGTCCCCTCCTACAATGAGCAGTTCTTC. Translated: CASSLSGTSVPSYNEQFF.

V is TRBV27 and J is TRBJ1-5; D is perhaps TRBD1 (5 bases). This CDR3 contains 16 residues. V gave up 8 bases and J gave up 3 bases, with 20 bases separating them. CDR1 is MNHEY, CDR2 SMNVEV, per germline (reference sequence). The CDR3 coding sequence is TGTGCCAGCCGATGGGGGGTTGACAGCCTCAATCAGCCCCAGCATTTT. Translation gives CASRWGVDSLNQPQHF.

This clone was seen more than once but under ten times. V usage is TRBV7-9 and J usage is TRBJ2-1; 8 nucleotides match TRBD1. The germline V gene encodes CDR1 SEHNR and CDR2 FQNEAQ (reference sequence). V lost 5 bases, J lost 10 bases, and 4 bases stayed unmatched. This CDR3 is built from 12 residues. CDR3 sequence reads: CASSARQGEQFF. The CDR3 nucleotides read TGTGCCAGCAGCGCCCGACAGGGGGAGCAGTTCTTC.

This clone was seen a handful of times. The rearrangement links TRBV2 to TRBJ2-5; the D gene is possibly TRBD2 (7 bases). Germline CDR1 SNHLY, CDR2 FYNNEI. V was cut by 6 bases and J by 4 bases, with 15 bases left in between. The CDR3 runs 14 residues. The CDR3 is CASSPGLGGETQYF. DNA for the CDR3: TGTGCCAGCAGCCCCGGACTAGGGGGAGAGACCCAGTACTTC.

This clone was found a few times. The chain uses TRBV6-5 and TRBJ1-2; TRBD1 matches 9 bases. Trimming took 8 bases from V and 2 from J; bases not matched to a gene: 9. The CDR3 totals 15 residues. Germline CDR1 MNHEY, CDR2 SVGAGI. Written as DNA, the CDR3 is TGTGCCAGCCGGACAGGGGTTTACCCCAACTATGGCTACACCTTC. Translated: CASRTGVYPNYGYTF.

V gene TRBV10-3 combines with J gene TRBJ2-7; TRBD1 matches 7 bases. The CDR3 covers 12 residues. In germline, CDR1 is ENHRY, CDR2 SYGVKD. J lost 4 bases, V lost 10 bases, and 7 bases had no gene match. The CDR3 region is CATGQDLYEQYF. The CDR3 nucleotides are TGTGCCACCGGACAGGACCTTTACGAGCAGTACTTC.